This T cell receptor (beta chain) was recorded in a study of T cell repertoires in cytomegalovirus infection (dated by TCRdb to the late 2010s). Notes on the research overall: Donor HLA type was relevant to the analysis, as public TCR beta signatures indicated carriage of CMV infection together with the matching HLA type.

This clonotype was detected many times. Its antigen is unknown. There are no base qualities to consult, and no much larger clone falls within one base. Including the terminal cysteine and phenylalanine, the CDR3 comprises 13 residues. This entry keeps only the CDR3 DNA: 39 bases, framed from base 1. CDR1 SGHTA and CDR2 FQGNSA are derived from the germline V gene. V drops 2 bases and J drops 1 base, leaving 5 bases in between. The full study reports these points: The ex vivo response was dominated by HLA-C-restricted CMV-specific TCR beta clonotypes, which also provided the single most frequent clonotype in two of eight donors. In both this cohort and an independent roughly 360-donor cohort, the cumulative frequency of public TCR beta family members distinguished carriers of CMV infection plus the relevant HLA type.

TCRdb names Illumina HiSeq 1500 as the instrument used. TCRdb reprocessing: public reads trimmed at Q25 with fastp, clones called with MiXCR, in-frame beta chains kept. Rows with a matching CDR3 protein are joined into one entry that keeps the most common DNA and genes. The sample table contains about 260,000 distinct CDR3 sequences; only one count was recorded for 9.1% of them. The biggest ten clones account for over 13% of the sample. This TCR derives from a human donor in good health (CMV status not recorded). Some clones in this sample may be carry-over from other donors' samples. The V and J genes are TRBV7-2 and TRBJ1-1, with an unclear D gene assignment. The sample comprised PBMCs. The sequence in DNA is TGTGCCAGCAGCTTATATGAGAACACTGAAGCTTTCTTT. Its translation reads: CASSLYENTEAFF.